This TCR beta chain was found in a study of CD8+ T cells in alopecia areata. The table lists this clone with a few counts. The antigen is undetermined. Extracted RNA was reverse transcribed, and the resulting cDNA served as sequencing template. Repertoires were generated with immunoSEQ multiplex PCR, while TCRdb's copy carries only in-frame clones and drops some. The sample comprises a few hundred thousand clones, roughly two fifths of which are singletons, and around 0.48% rests with the top ten. Study-wide findings and caveats: Normal-skin resident alphabeta T cells also appear among scalp sample sequences. Sharing of TCRs across patients appeared less clear than in mice, possibly for HLA-related reasons.

V dropped 5 bases and J dropped 2 bases, with 11 bases sitting between them. CDR1 is SGHAT and CDR2 is FQDESV in the germline V gene (reference sequence). The length of the CDR3 is 14 residues. Described treatment: oral pan-JAK inhibitor, 5-10 mg twice daily. This rearrangement joins TRBV11-1 to TRBJ2-3, with D maybe TRBD2 (6 bases). The TCR was taken from a human donor with alopecia areata. The material sequenced was CD4+ T cells sorted from blood, taken between weeks 30 and 35, from a patient treated with tofacitinib. CDR3 nucleotides: TGTGCCAGCAGCCCGGGGGTAGCCACAGATACGCAGTATTTT. Translation: CASSPGVATDTQYF.